This T cell receptor beta chain was retrieved from a study of cytomegalovirus exposure and HLA in healthy donors listed by TCRdb under 2017. Turning to the overall study: According to an earlier analysis of 587 of the donors, 150 million to 200 million T cells yielded some 110 million unique TCR beta sequences and 250 to 350 Gb of sequence data. A later analysis re-analyzed previously published TCR beta repertoires from 666 donors and added high-resolution HLA genotyping to study TCR occurrence patterns. Among the 398 genotyped donors, around 81% belonged to the genetic ancestry cluster associated with self-reported Caucasian donors. A handful of DR-DQ haplotypes were handled as single units for association and clustering because linkage in the cohort was strong. The T cell repertoires of around 730 subjects were profiled by immunosequencing and related to cytomegalovirus serostatus. In a later genetic analysis, genome-wide SNP genotypes for 398 of the 666 donors were used, and that subset was treated as a discovery cohort. An early release covering some 640 HLA-typed donors comprised approximately 290 gigabases of sequencing data and 85 million or so unique TCR sequences. In addition to the first cohort of approximately 670 subjects, a separate validation cohort of approximately 120 different subjects was used. Typing coverage differed by locus: A, B, C, DRB1 and DQB1 were typed in about 629-640 donors, DQA1 in roughly 510, DPA1 in 600 to 610, and DPB1 in 450 to 480. All discovery cohort repertoires had been generated on a single sequencing platform. Alongside the repertoire data, information on donor age, sex, ethnicity and CMV serostatus was compiled. Among several hundred genotyped donors of the cohort, an average of around 250,000 unique TCR beta nucleotide sequences was sequenced per donor, of which roughly 17% were non-productive. High-throughput TCR immunosequencing, statistical association of individual TCRs with disease status, and machine learning were combined to predict cytomegalovirus infection status. In the later analysis, no new phenotypic data were used to find candidate immune exposures; instead, reliance was placed on TCR beta sequences and their occurrence across donors. Both class I and class II loci were covered by HLA typing, at four-digit resolution. In an earlier analysis of roughly 540 of the donors, high-throughput TCR beta sequencing was used to judge whether each TCR beta V gene segment behaved as functional or pseudogenic. The aim of the study was to test whether cataloging public T cell receptors could identify signatures of past pathogen exposure. Beyond this particular receptor, the publication reports: Because HLA typing was unavailable for some donors at each locus, only the typed subset was used in association tests. Correlated functional status among segregating V segments might be attributable to linkage disequilibrium, but an unknown experimental factor could not be ruled out. At a false discovery rate of 0.05, a later analysis linked 16,000 or so TCR beta sequences to specific HLA alleles. In a later analysis, the rate of TCR association differed among HLA loci, with DRB1 alleles having the most associated TCRs and HLA-C alleles having the fewest. A later analysis found that HLA-associated TCR beta chains were more clonally expanded and had lower generation probabilities than equally common non-associated chains. Assigning TCR associations to individual alleles was difficult when HLA alleles, especially DR and DQ, strongly co-occurred. In vitro tests confirmed that a few of the cytomegalovirus-associated TCR beta chains recognize cytomegalovirus antigens. While some public TCRs were present in many individuals, most TCR sequences turned up only very rarely across donors. The authors suggested that the approach could potentially be extended to other disease states and immunological phenotypes. A further reported finding was that TCR beta sequences accurately predicted the HLA-A and HLA-B alleles for most subjects in the first cohort. A cluster of highly shared sequence variants was judged likely to represent a technical artifact of the sequencing pipeline. A later analysis reported that several top co-occurrence clusters appeared linked to parvovirus B19, influenza, CMV and Epstein-Barr virus. The cohort was sequenced for TCR beta chains only, and without alpha or paired-chain data the features that could be detected were limited. Some IMGT-functional V segments, including TRBV6-2 and TRBV6-3, could not be told apart with the 87-base-pair reads, so those segments were excluded. Over 15 rarely observed V segments, including chromosome 9 orphons, were excluded from the earlier analysis of some 590 of the donors because counts were too low. Broadly in line with IMGT annotations, most TCR beta V segments showed up in productive rearrangements about 90% or about 30% of the time in an earlier analysis of approximately 600 of the donors. For the cohort, immune exposure information was limited to CMV serostatus. The classifier was reported to diagnose cytomegalovirus status with high specificity and sensitivity in both the original and validation cohorts. Most CMV-associated TCR beta chains appeared to be HLA-restricted in a later analysis, and the HLA associations seemed to be driven largely by CMV exposure. V-gene and J-gene trimming of TCR beta chains was associated with a missense DCLRE1C variant in a later genetic analysis, and the association was replicated in an independent cohort. In a later genetic analysis, fewer N-insertions in productive TCRs were reported among donors in an Asian-associated ancestry cluster than the roughly 670-donor mean. Presence/absence analyses assumed roughly uniform sequencing depth across donors, an assumption that may not hold. The study gave a list of some 150 TCR beta chains associated with cytomegalovirus.

At the junction V is shortened by 4 bases and J by 5 bases, with 17 bases in between. Via the germline V gene, CDR1 is LGHNA and CDR2 YNFKEQ. Counted from cysteine to phenylalanine, this CDR3 has 15 amino acids. Only the CDR3 part of the read is kept: 45 bases, read in frame from the first base. Libraries were constructed by the immunoSEQ multiplex PCR assay. The multiplex PCR relied on a mix of 60 forward primers for TCR Vbeta segments and 13 reverse primers for TCR Jbeta segments. A multiplex PCR assay on genomic DNA amplified the CDR3 region of rearranged TCR beta genes. The amplified TCR beta libraries were sequenced on the Illumina HiSeq System as 87-base-pair reads. In the original analysis: Across the 670 or so repertoires, a later analysis counted 60 million to 90 million unique TCR beta chains, some 11 million of which were shared by at least two donors. To remove PCR and sequencing errors, raw reads were error-corrected and collapsed into unique sequences using a nearest-neighbor algorithm that merged closely related sequences. V, D and J gene segments were assigned by aligning CDR3 sequences to IMGT reference sequences. Each retained sequence needed at least a six-nucleotide match to both a V gene segment and a J gene segment. A rearrangement counted as productive if the CDR3 had no stop codons and remained in frame with V and J, and every other rearrangement counted as non-productive. CDR3 was defined by IMGT convention, running from the second conserved V-encoded cysteine to the conserved J-encoded phenylalanine. Sequences without an unambiguous match to a single V gene segment were excluded from the earlier analysis of a few hundred of the donors. In an earlier analysis of approximately 590 of the donors, a V segment was called functional when productive rearrangements were above 56.7%, and segregating when the standard deviation between donors exceeded 5%. A statistical classification framework was built for diagnosing cytomegalovirus status from the catalog of TCR beta chain sequences. In a later analysis, TCR nucleotide sequences were compared against IMGT/GENE-DB human TR gene sequences so that V and J genes could be assigned. In a later analysis, CDR3 sequences and most-parsimonious VDJ recombination scenarios were assigned using the TCRdist pipeline. A later analysis defined each TCR beta chain by its CDR3 amino acid sequence plus V-gene family, and excluded reads lacking a unique V-gene family. In a later analysis, fewer than 650 highly shared, low-generation-probability nucleotide sequences were removed to address suspected cross-contamination and a sequencing artifact. In a later analysis, a clonal expansion index for each public chain was calculated from normalized within-repertoire ranks of inferred template counts. In a later analysis, generation probabilities were computed using a VDJ recombination model fitted to out-of-frame rearrangements, and the results were checked against IGoR. A later analysis scored TCR-TCR, TCR-HLA and TCR-CMV co-occurrence with hypergeometric tests, applying a repertoire-size bias correction to TCR pairs. A later analysis estimated false discovery rates by permuting HLA or CMV assignments 20 times. In a later analysis, co-occurring TCRs were grouped using DBSCAN, and TCRdist sequence similarity was added for clustering within HLA-allele-positive subsets. For co-occurrence clustering, repertoires with fewer than 30,000 or more than 120,000 public chains were excluded, along with five repertoires with anomalous nucleotide sharing. The table comes from immuneACCESS by way of TCRdb, which keeps in-frame sequences with V and J called. Part of the clones is missing from these tables; in studies checked, under half for an unresolved V gene and the rest for unknown reasons. That table gives V, J and clone size, and the DNA gave D and trimming. This sample has tens of thousands of clones in its table, and less than 85% of those were observed once. The top ten constitute around a tenth of the sample.

A note on this clone: Which antigen it targets is not known. No base-level quality is on record; no much larger clone is a single base apart.

The cohort comprised 666 healthy bone marrow donors. Cohort members were all nominally healthy when sampled, although unrecorded immune exposures were likely present. The donor tested CMV seropositive and was one of the 289 seropositive cohort members. Each donor provided a peripheral blood sample, and peripheral blood mononuclear cells were used for TCR beta sequencing. The Qiagen DNeasy Blood Extraction Kit was used to extract genomic DNA from the blood cell samples. What was sequenced was PBMCs. The chain employs TRBV4-2 and TRBJ1-2; a tentative D match to TRBD1 spans 5 bases. This TCR was recovered from a woman aged 45-65 years in good health and CMV-seropositive. The DNA is as follows: TGTGCCAGCAGCCCCGGCGGGACCGCCCAATATGGCTACACCTTC. Translated, it gives CASSPGGTAQYGYTF.